One sample yielded the 25 T cell receptor beta chains listed below, sequenced in a study of blood T cells in healthy people across ages. A sample-barcoded 5' primer and a J-beta primer mix were used in a second PCR of about 7 to 12 cycles. TCRdb called the 5' RACE reads again in MiXCR, with one record for every CDR3 protein. The repertoire has over 950,000 distinct CDR3 sequences, roughly half of them found once; the top ten carry over 20%. Sequencing was performed on blood. All receptors come from a woman in her sixties or seventies in good health.

J is TRBJ2-7 and V is TRBV29-1; 11 bases fit TRBD2. The germline V gene has CDR1 SQVTM and CDR2 ANQGSEA. With V trimmed by 4 bases and J by 5 bases, 7 bases remained unmatched. The CDR3 is 14 amino acids. The CDR3 reads CSVALLAGVHEQYF. Here the CDR3 DNA reads TGCAGCGTTGCATTACTAGCGGGAGTTCACGAGCAGTACTTC.

This sequence joins TRBV7-9 and TRBJ2-3; maybe TRBD1 (6 bases). The germline CDR1 and CDR2 sequences are SEHNR and FQNEAQ (reference sequence). Trimming shortened V by 10 bases and J by 2 bases, and 13 bases separated the two germline ends. The CDR3 is 13 residues long. The CDR3 region has the DNA TGTGCCACCCCCGGGACATCCACAGATACGCAGTATTTT. This sequence encodes CATPGTSTDTQYF.

The rearrangement joins TRBV7-9 to TRBJ2-7; a weak D match, TRBD2 (6 bases). CDR1 is SEHNR, CDR2 FQNEAQ, per germline (reference sequence). CDR3 length: 14 residues. V lost 5 bases, J lost 6 bases, and 17 bases lay in between. Here the CDR3 reads CASSHAVMGGEQYF. As DNA, the CDR3 is TGTGCCAGCAGCCATGCCGTAATGGGAGGCGAGCAGTACTTC.

The chain is built from TRBV5-6 and TRBJ1-1; D unresolved. The CDR3 sequence is 14 residues long. The germline V and J ends were trimmed by 0 bases and 5 bases, with 11 bases remaining between them. Looked up from germline, CDR1 is SGHDT and CDR2 is YYEEEE. The CDR3 sequence: CASSLGVGRTEAFF. For the CDR3, the DNA is TGTGCCAGCAGCTTGGGGGTGGGCAGGACTGAAGCTTTCTTT.

The J gene is TRBJ2-1, the V gene TRBV10-3, with D hard to call. CDR3 length equals 14 residues. The V end lost 4 bases, the J end lost 10 bases, and 17 bases lay between the germline ends. Germline-derived CDR1 and CDR2 are ENHRY and SYGVKD. The CDR3 bases are TGTGCCATCAGTGGTTGGGTCGAAACCTACGAGCAGTTCTTC. Translation: CAISGWVETYEQFF.

The rearrangement joins TRBV16 to TRBJ2-7; TRBD1 or TRBD2 may be the D gene (5 bases each). V lost 2 bases, J lost 6 bases, and 17 bases lay in between. Germline V gives CDR1 KGHSY, CDR2 FQNENV. This CDR3 comprises 15 residues. The CDR3 is CASSQDGQEGPEQYF. The CDR3 nucleotides read TGTGCCAGCAGCCAAGACGGACAAGAGGGCCCCGAGCAGTACTTC.

This clonotype has more than one count but fewer than ten. The gene calls are TRBV20-1 and TRBJ2-1; 9 bases match TRBD2. This CDR3 has 15 residues. Germline V gives CDR1 DFQATT, CDR2 SNEGSKA (reference sequence). V was clipped by 1 base and J by 5 bases; unmatched bases: 6. CDR3 sequence: CSARVRGRVNNEQFF. The CDR3 DNA reads TGCAGTGCTAGAGTTCGCGGGAGGGTCAACAATGAGCAGTTCTTC.

This clonotype was detected a few times. This sequence joins TRBV20-1 and TRBJ1-2, with unresolved D. CDR1 DFQATT and CDR2 SNEGSKA come from the germline V gene (reference sequence). This CDR3 comprises 14 residues. Trimming took off 6 bases at V and 0 bases at J, with 14 bases between the two ends. The CDR3 spells CSANFVGTNYGYTF. The CDR3 DNA is TGCAGTGCCAACTTCGTCGGTACTAACTATGGCTACACCTTC.

This chain joins TRBV7-2 and TRBJ2-1; D is unresolved. The CDR3 contains 16 residues. V was shortened by 1 base and J by 0 bases, with 10 bases between the two germline ends. Looked up from germline, CDR1 is SGHTA and CDR2 is FQGNSA. In DNA form, the CDR3 reads TGTGCCAGCAGCTTAGTGTTTGGGGTCTCCTACAATGAGCAGTTCTTC. It codes for CASSLVFGVSYNEQFF.

This clonotype was seen a handful of times. The J gene is TRBJ2-3, the V gene TRBV6-2 or TRBV6-3; D gene unclear. V dropped 5 bases and J dropped 4 bases, with 10 bases sitting between them. Germline V gene data show CDR1 as MNHEY and CDR2 as SVGEGT. CDR3 length: 13 residues. The CDR3, as DNA: TGTGCCAGCAGTCCCCCCCCGGCAGATACGCAGTATTTT. Protein: CASSPPPADTQYF.

The genes are TRBV4-2 and TRBJ2-3; 13 bases align to TRBD2. The CDR3 consists of 18 residues. Germline assignment: CDR1 LGHNA and CDR2 YNFKEQ. V gave up 4 bases and J gave up 0 bases; unmatched junction bases: 7. The CDR3 region has the DNA TGTGCCAGCAGCCCACACGGGACTAGCGGGACCAGCACAGATACGCAGTATTTT. Residues: CASSPHGTSGTSTDTQYF.

This chain uses TRBV27 with TRBJ2-5; 9 nucleotides agree with TRBD1. With V trimmed by 6 bases and J by 11 bases, 10 bases remained unmatched. The length of the CDR3 is 13 residues. CDR1 and CDR2 (germline): MNHEY, SMNVEV (reference sequence). The CDR3 sequence is CASRLDRGNEQYF. CDR3 coding DNA: TGTGCCAGCAGGTTGGACAGGGGTAATGAGCAGTACTTC.

The chain employs TRBV7-2 and TRBJ2-3; D is unresolved. The germline V and J ends were trimmed by 1 base and 4 bases, with 9 bases remaining between them. The CDR3 runs to 14 residues. Looked up from germline, CDR1 is SGHTA and CDR2 is FQGNSA. DNA of the CDR3: TGTGCCAGCAGCTTAGGGGCGAGGTCAGATACGCAGTATTTT. Translating it yields CASSLGARSDTQYF.

This clonotype was seen a few times. CDR3 bases: TGTGCCAGCAGCTCGGGACAGGACTTGTTCGAGCAGTACTTC. As protein: CASSSGQDLFEQYF. The chain combines TRBV27 with TRBJ2-7, with 8 bases that match TRBD1. J was trimmed by 6 bases and V by 6 bases; bases with no gene match: 10. This CDR3 spans 14 amino acids. The V gene's germline CDR1 is MNHEY and CDR2 SMNVEV (reference sequence).

J is TRBJ2-7 and V is TRBV4-1, with no clear D. CDR1 is MGHRA and CDR2 is YSYEKL in the germline V gene. Trimming cost V 1 base and J 3 bases, with 7 bases left between them. The CDR3 is 13 amino acids. CDR3 bases: TGCGCCAGCAGCCAAGTTGCACACTACGAGCAGTACTTC. This gives the protein CASSQVAHYEQYF.

This clonotype was seen more than once but under ten times. CDR3 region: CASSQIMGNTEAFF. CDR3 DNA sequence: TGCGCCAGCAGCCAGATCATGGGGAACACTGAAGCTTTCTTT. V and J are TRBV4-1 and TRBJ1-1; unclear D gene. Germline V CDR1 and CDR2: MGHRA, YSYEKL. The CDR3 has 14 amino acids. Trimming removed 3 bases at V and 1 base at J, with 9 bases between.

This rearrangement joins TRBV20-1 to TRBJ2-7; 7 bases agree with TRBD1. The CDR3 length is 12 residues. Germline lookup yields CDR1 DFQATT and CDR2 SNEGSKA (reference sequence). Trimming at V came to 8 bases and at J to 1 base, leaving 5 bases not matched to a gene. The CDR3 protein is CSTQDRSYEQYF. The CDR3 region has the DNA TGCAGTACCCAGGACAGGTCCTACGAGCAGTACTTC.

CDR3 nucleotides: TGCGCCAGCAGCCCCCCTGACGGTGGTGAGCAGTTCTTC. It translates to CASSPPDGGEQFF. The chain recombines TRBV4-1 with TRBJ2-1; D uncertain. The V end was cut by 4 bases, the J end by 9 bases, with 13 bases between. The CDR3 consists of 13 residues. Germline CDR1 MGHRA, CDR2 YSYEKL.

This clonotype was counted a few times. CDR3 residues: CASGTGWNEKLFF. The CDR3 nucleotides are TGTGCCAGCGGTACAGGCTGGAATGAAAAACTGTTTTTT. The rearrangement joins TRBV4-2 to TRBJ1-4; tentatively, D is TRBD1 (5 bases). V was shortened by 8 bases and J by 5 bases, with 12 bases between the two germline ends. There are 13 residues in the CDR3. In germline, CDR1 is LGHNA, CDR2 YNFKEQ.

The rearrangement uses TRBV28 and TRBJ1-4; D uncertain. V lost 5 bases, J lost 7 bases, and 14 bases lay in between. Per germline, CDR1 MDHEN and CDR2 SYDVKM. This CDR3 has 14 residues. In DNA form, the CDR3 reads TGTGCCAGCAGTCTGTGGACCGGAGGTGAAAAACTGTTTTTT. Amino acid sequence: CASSLWTGGEKLFF.

This clonotype was seen just once. V is TRBV2 and J is TRBJ2-1; TRBD2 aligns across 7 bases. The germline V gene has CDR1 SNHLY and CDR2 FYNNEI. This CDR3 spans 16 amino acids. J lost 1 base, V lost 4 bases, and 7 bases had no gene match. The CDR3 coding sequence is TGTGCCAGCAGTGTCAGACTAGCTGTATCCTACAATGAGCAGTTCTTC. This gives the protein CASSVRLAVSYNEQFF.

V and J are TRBV7-8 and TRBJ1-2; D gene ambiguous. This CDR3 is built from 14 residues. V lost 0 bases and J 2 bases, leaving 7 bases between the germline ends. The germline V gene encodes CDR1 SGHVS and CDR2 FQNEAQ. The CDR3 DNA reads TGTGCCAGCAGCTTAGCGCACCTCAACTATGGCTACACCTTC. It translates to CASSLAHLNYGYTF.

This chain links TRBV20-1 with TRBJ2-3; 12 bases match TRBD2. The ends lost 4 bases at V and 4 bases at J; junction bases unmatched: 6. The CDR3 covers 15 residues. Germline values: CDR1 DFQATT, CDR2 SNEGSKA (reference sequence). This CDR3 reads CSANPTSGRADTQYF. As DNA, the CDR3 is TGCAGTGCTAACCCGACTAGCGGGAGAGCAGATACGCAGTATTTT.

About this clonotype itself: Because the CDR3's place on the DNA is in doubt, the DNA is left out and the CDR3 is given as listed by TCRdb. The chain uses TRBV29-1 and TRBJ2-5; TRBD1 is the table's D call and was not checked against the DNA. Germline V gene sequence: CDR1 SQVTM, CDR2 ANQGSEA. The CDR3 is 13 residues long, counting both termini. This CDR3 is CSARDTYQCEQYF.

The chain combines TRBV20-1 with TRBJ1-2, with 7 bases matching TRBD1. V dropped 6 bases and J dropped 1; count of bases not matched to a gene: 8. Germline lookup yields CDR1 DFQATT and CDR2 SNEGSKA (reference sequence). The CDR3 is 14 amino acids. CDR3 in DNA: TGCAGTGCGAAGAGGGGACAGAGTAACTATGGCTACACCTTC. As protein: CSAKRGQSNYGYTF.